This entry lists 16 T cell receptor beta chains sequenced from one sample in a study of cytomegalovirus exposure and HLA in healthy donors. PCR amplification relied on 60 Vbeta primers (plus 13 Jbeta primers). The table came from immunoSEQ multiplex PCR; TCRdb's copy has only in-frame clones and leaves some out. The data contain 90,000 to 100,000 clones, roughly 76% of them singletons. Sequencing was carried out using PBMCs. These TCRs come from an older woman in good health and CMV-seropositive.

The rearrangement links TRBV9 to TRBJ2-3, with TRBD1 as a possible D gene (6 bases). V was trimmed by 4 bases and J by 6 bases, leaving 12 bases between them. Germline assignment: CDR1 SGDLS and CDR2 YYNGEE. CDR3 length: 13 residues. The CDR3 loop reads CASSSTGTDTQYF. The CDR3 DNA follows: TGTGCCAGCAGCTCCACAGGGACGGATACGCAGTATTTT.

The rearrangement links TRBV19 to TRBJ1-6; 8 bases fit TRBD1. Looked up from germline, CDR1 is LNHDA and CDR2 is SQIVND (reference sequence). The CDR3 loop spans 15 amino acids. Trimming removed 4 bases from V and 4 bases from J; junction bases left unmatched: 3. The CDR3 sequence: CASSSGQGYNSPLHF. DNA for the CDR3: TGTGCCAGTAGTAGCGGACAGGGTTATAATTCACCCCTCCACTTT.

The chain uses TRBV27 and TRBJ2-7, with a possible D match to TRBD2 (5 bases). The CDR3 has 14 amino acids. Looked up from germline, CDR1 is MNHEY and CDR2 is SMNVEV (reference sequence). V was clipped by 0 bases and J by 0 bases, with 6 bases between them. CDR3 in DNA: TGTGCCAGCAGTTTATCCGGGAACTCCTACGAGCAGTACTTC. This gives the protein CASSLSGNSYEQYF.

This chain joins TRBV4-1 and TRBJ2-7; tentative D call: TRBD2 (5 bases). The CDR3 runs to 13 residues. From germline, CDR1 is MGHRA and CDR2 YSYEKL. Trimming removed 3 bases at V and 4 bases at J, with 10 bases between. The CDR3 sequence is CASSHQEGYEQYF. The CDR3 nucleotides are TGCGCCAGCAGCCACCAAGAGGGTTACGAGCAGTACTTC.

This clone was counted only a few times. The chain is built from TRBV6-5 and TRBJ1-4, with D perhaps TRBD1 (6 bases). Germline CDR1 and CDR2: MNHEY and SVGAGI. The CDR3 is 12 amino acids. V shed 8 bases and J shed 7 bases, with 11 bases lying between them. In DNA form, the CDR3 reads TGTGCCAGCTCCACAGGGAGTGAAAAACTGTTTTTT. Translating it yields CASSTGSEKLFF.

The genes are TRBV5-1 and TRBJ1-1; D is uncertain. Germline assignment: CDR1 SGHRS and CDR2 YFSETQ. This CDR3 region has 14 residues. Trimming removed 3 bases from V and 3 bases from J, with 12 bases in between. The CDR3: CASSWTRRDTEAFF. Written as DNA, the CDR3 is TGCGCCAGCAGCTGGACCAGGCGGGACACTGAAGCTTTCTTT. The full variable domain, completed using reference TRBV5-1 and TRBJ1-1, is KAGVTQTPRYLIKTRGQQVTLSCSPISGHRSVSWYQQTPGQGLQFLFEYFSETQRNKGNFPGRFSGRQFSNSRSEMNVSTLELGDSALYLCASSWTRRDTEAFFGQGTRLTVV.

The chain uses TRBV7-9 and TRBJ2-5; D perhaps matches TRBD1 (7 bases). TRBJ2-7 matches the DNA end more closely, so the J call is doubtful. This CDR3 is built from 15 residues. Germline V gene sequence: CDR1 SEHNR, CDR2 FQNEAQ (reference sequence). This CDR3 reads CASSKQAGQNYEQYF. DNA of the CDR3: TGTGCCAGCAGCAAACAGGCGGGACAGAATTACGAGCAGTACTTC.

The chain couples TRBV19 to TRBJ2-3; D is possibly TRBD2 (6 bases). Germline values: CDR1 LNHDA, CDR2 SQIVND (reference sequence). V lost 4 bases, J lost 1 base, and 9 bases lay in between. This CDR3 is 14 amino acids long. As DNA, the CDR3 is TGTGCCAGTAGTAATCCTAGCGGCACAGATACGCAGTATTTT. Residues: CASSNPSGTDTQYF.

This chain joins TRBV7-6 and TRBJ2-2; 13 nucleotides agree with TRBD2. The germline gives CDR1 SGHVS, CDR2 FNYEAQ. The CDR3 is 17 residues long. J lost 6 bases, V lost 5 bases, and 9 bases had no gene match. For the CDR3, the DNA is TGTGCCAGCAGCCCCCGGACTAGCGGGAGAATGGCCGGGGAGCTGTTTTTT. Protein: CASSPRTSGRMAGELFF.

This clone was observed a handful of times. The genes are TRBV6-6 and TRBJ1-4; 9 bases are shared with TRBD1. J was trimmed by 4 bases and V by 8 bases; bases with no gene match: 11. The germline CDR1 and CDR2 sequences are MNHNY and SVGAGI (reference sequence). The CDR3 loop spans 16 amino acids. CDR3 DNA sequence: TGTGCCAGCGGCCGGGACAGGGTTGACATTAATGAAAAACTGTTTTTT. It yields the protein CASGRDRVDINEKLFF.

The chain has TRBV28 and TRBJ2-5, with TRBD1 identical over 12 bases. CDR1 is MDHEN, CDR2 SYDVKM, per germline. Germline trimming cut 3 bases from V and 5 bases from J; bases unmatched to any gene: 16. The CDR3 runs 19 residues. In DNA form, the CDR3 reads TGTGCCAGCAGTTTTGGGTTGGTAGGGACAGGGGGCGCTTCTGAGACCCAGTACTTC. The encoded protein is CASSFGLVGTGGASETQYF. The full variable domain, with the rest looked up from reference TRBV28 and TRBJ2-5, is DVKVTQSSRYLVKRTGEKVFLECVQDMDHENMFWYRQDPGLGLRLIYFSYDVKMKEKGDIPEGYSVSREKKERFSLILESASTNQTSMYLCASSFGLVGTGGASETQYFGPGTRLLVL.

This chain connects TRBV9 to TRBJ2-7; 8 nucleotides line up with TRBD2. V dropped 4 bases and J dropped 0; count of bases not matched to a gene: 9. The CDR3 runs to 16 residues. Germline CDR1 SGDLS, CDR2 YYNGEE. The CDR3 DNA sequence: TGTGCCAGCAGCCCTTCGACTAGCGATCACTCCTACGAGCAGTACTTC. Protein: CASSPSTSDHSYEQYF.

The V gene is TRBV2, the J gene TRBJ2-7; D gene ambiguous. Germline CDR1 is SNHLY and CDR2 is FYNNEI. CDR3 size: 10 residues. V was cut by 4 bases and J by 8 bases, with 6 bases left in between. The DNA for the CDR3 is TGTGCCAGCAGTGCTGGCAAGCAGTACTTC. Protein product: CASSAGKQYF.

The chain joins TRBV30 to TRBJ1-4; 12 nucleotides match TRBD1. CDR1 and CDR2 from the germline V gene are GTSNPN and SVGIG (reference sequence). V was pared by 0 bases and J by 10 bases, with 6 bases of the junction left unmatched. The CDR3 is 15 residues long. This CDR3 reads CAWSVVGTGGRKLFF. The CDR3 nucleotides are TGTGCCTGGAGTGTAGTTGGGACAGGGGGCAGAAAACTGTTTTTT.

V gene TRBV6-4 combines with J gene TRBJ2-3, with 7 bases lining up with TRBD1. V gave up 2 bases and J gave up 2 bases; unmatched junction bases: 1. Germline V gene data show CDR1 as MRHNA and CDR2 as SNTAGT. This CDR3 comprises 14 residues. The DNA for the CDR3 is TGTGCCAGCAGTGACGGACAGGCCACAGATACGCAGTATTTT. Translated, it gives CASSDGQATDTQYF.

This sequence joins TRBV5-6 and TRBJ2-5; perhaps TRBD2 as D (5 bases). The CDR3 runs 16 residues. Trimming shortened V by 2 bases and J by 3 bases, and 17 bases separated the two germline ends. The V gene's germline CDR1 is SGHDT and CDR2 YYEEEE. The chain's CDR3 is CASSFFPLGVEETQYF. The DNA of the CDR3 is TGTGCCAGCAGCTTTTTCCCCTTGGGAGTCGAAGAGACCCAGTACTTC.